This T cell receptor (beta chain) was sequenced in a study of STAT3 mutations in large granular lymphocyte leukemia. Study context: Roughly half the longitudinally sequenced T-LGLL patients had canonical STAT3 mutations.

Regarding the study as a whole: In T-cell large granular lymphocyte leukemia, about half of patients showed multiple immunodominant subclonotypes. TCR clonotype switching after therapy occurred in about 35% of the 18 patients. Persisting codominant clonotypes may have hidden a small pathogenic clone.

Remarks on this clone: Antigen unknown.

Here immunoSEQ multiplex PCR was the method, and the copy in TCRdb shows in-frame clones only, minus some. The sample lists almost 25,000 clones, about 95% seen once, with more than 6% in the top ten. V lost 3 bases and J lost 6; bases outside the gene matches: 3. The V gene's germline CDR1 is ENHRY and CDR2 SYGVKD. The CDR3 extends over 13 amino acids. The sample taken for sequencing was peripheral blood mononuclear cells. The clonotype comes from a man aged 35-49 years with T-cell large granular lymphocyte leukemia. Some clones in this sample may be carry-over from other donors' samples. This chain links TRBV10-3 with TRBJ1-2, with 8 positions matching TRBD1. CDR3 sequence reads: CAISDPTGDGYTF. CDR3 in DNA: TGTGCCATCAGTGATCCGACAGGGGATGGCTACACCTTC.